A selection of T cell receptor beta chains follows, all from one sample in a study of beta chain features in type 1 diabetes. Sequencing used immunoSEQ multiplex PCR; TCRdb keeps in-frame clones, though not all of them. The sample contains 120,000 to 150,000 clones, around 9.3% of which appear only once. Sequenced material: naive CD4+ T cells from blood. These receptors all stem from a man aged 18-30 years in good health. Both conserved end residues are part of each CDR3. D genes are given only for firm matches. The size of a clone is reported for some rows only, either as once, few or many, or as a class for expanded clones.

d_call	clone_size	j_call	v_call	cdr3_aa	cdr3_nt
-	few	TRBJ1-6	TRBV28	CASSQAAGYNSPLHF	TGTGCCAGCAGCCAAGCGGCGGGCTATAATTCACCCCTCCACTTT
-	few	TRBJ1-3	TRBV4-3	CASSQARSSSGNTIYF	TGCGCCAGCAGCCAGGCTAGGTCCAGCTCTGGAAACACCATATATTTT
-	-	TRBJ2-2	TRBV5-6	CASTSGGPRTGELFF	TGTGCCAGCACCTCCGGGGGGCCAAGGACCGGGGAGCTGTTTTTT
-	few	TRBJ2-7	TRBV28	CASSLSQGLEQYF	TGTGCCAGCAGTTTATCACAGGGATTGGAGCAGTACTTC
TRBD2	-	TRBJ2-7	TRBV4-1	CASSQEIVAGQYF	TGCGCCAGCAGCCAAGAAATAGTAGCGGGGCAGTACTTC
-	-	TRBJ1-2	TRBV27	CASSLTGIDYGYTF	TGTGCCAGCAGCCTGACGGGGATTGACTATGGCTACACCTTC
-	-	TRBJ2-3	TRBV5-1	CASSLRTNTDTQYF	TGCGCCAGCAGCTTGAGGACTAACACAGATACGCAGTATTTT
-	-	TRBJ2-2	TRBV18	CASSPIFGTTNTGELFF	TGTGCCAGCTCACCGATTTTCGGGACAACGAACACCGGGGAGCTGTTTTTT
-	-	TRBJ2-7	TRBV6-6	CASSFTGNTLYEQYF	TGTGCCAGCAGTTTCACAGGAAACACCCTTTACGAGCAGTACTTC
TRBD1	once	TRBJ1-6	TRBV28	CASSLVGQGNSPLHF	TGTGCCAGCAGTTTAGTGGGACAGGGAAATTCACCCCTCCACTTT
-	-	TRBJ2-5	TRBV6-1	CASIGGGGETQYF	TGTGCCAGCATCGGGGGAGGGGGAGAGACCCAGTACTTC
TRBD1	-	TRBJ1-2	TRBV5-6	CASSLGQGADYGYTF	TGTGCCAGCAGCTTGGGGCAGGGGGCTGACTATGGCTACACCTTC
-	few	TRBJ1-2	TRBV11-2	CASRRGYGYTF	TGTGCCAGCAGAAGAGGCTATGGCTACACCTTC
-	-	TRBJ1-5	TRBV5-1	CASSRGGSGNQPQHF	TGCGCCAGCAGCCGGGGGGGGAGCGGCAATCAGCCCCAGCATTTT
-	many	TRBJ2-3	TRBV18	CASSPLTATDTQYF	TGTGCCAGCTCACCATTGACAGCCACAGATACGCAGTATTTT
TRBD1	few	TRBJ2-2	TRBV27	CASSTRDRVSGELFF	TGTGCCAGCAGTACGAGGGACAGGGTTTCCGGGGAGCTGTTTTTT
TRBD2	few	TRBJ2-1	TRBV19	CASSIAATSRDFTYNEQFF	TGTGCCAGTAGTATAGCCGCGACTAGCAGGGATTTTACCTACAATGAGCAGTTCTTC
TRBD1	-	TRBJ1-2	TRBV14	CASSPLMGQGDGYTF	TGTGCCAGCAGCCCCTTAATGGGACAGGGGGATGGCTACACCTTC
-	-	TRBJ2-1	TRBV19	CASSMFGGYNEQFF	TGTGCCAGTAGTATGTTTGGCGGGTACAATGAGCAGTTCTTC
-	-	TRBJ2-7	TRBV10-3	CAISEQGFEDEQYF	TGTGCCATCAGTGAGCAGGGCTTCGAGGACGAGCAGTACTTC
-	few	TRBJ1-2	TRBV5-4	CASSLATRPRGYTF	TGTGCCAGCAGCTTGGCTACACGACCCAGGGGCTACACCTTC
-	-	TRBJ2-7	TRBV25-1	CASSEAGTHYEQYF	TGTGCCAGCAGTGAAGCGGGCACCCACTACGAGCAGTACTTC
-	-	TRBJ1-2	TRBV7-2	CASSPGRGTGGYTF	TGTGCCAGCAGCCCAGGAAGGGGGACGGGTGGCTACACCTTC
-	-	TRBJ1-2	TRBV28	CASRPTGNYGYTF	TGTGCCAGCAGACCGACAGGCAACTATGGCTACACCTTC
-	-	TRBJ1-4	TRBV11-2	CASSSSPGEVEKLFF	TGTGCCAGCAGCTCCTCCCCGGGGGAGGTTGAAAAACTGTTTTTT
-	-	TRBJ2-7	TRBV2	CASSVQELSYEQYF	TGTGCCAGCAGTGTTCAGGAACTCTCCTACGAGCAGTACTTC
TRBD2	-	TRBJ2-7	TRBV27	CASSRLAPNGEQYF	TGTGCCAGCAGTCGACTAGCTCCGAACGGCGAGCAGTACTTC
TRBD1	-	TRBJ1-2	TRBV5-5	CASSAKTGEYGYTF	TGTGCCAGCAGCGCAAAGACAGGGGAGTATGGCTACACCTTC
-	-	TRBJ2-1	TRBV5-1	CASSQGQNTYNEQFF	TGCGCCAGCAGCCAAGGACAGAATACCTACAATGAGCAGTTCTTC
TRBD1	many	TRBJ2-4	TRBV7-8	CASSSRQGGGNIQYF	TGTGCCAGCAGCTCAAGACAGGGCGGTGGAAACATTCAGTACTTC
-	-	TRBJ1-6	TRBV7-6	CASSSAPNSPLHF	TGTGCCAGCAGCTCAGCTCCGAATTCACCCCTCCACTTT
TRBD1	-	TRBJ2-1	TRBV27	CASSVQGAGEQFF	TGTGCCAGCAGTGTACAGGGGGCCGGTGAGCAGTTCTTC
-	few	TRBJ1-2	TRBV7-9	CASSFEPQYGYTF	TGTGCCAGCAGCTTTGAGCCCCAATATGGCTACACCTTC
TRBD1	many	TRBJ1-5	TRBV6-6	CASSSDRDQPQHF	TGTGCCAGCAGCTCCGACAGGGACCAGCCCCAGCATTTT
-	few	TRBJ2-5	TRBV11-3	CASSGPQETQYF	TGTGCCAGCAGCGGGCCTCAAGAGACCCAGTACTTC
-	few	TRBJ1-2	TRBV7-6	CASRAAEGTENFNYGYTF	TGTGCCAGCAGGGCCGCGGAGGGAACAGAGAACTTTAACTATGGCTACACCTTC
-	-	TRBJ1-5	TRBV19	CASSIQDNNQPQHF	TGTGCCAGTAGTATTCAGGACAACAATCAGCCCCAGCATTTT
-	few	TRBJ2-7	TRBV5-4	CASSLSSNYEQYF	TGTGCCAGCAGCTTGAGTAGTAACTACGAGCAGTACTTC
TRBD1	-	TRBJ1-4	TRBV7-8	CASSLGSDRVGVSLGEKLFF	TGTGCCAGCAGCTTGGGGTCAGACAGGGTTGGAGTATCGTTGGGTGAAAAACTGTTTTTT
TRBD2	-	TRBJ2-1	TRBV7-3	CATQSSGGANEQFF	TGTGCCACCCAAAGTAGCGGGGGGGCCAATGAGCAGTTCTTC
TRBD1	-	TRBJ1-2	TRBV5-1	CASSLSLAGGGGYGYTF	TGCGCCAGCAGCTTGTCGCTCGCGGGAGGGGGCGGCTATGGCTACACCTTC
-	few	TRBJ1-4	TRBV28	CASRGGGRTNEKLFF	TGTGCCAGCAGAGGCGGGGGGAGAACTAATGAAAAACTGTTTTTT
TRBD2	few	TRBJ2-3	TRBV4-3	CASSQDSGRGGTDTQYF	TGCGCCAGCAGCCAAGATAGTGGGCGGGGGGGCACAGATACGCAGTATTTT
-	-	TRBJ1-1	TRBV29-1	CSVDQGNTEAFF	TGCAGCGTTGATCAGGGGAACACTGAAGCTTTCTTT
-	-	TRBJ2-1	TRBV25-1	CASTEGGPVYNEQFF	TGTGCCAGCACCGAGGGGGGGCCTGTATACAATGAGCAGTTCTTC
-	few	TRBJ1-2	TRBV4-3	CASRTPSEGYGYTF	TGCGCCAGCAGGACACCCTCAGAGGGATACGGCTACACCTTC
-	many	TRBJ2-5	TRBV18	CASSPPRFETQYF	TGTGCCAGCTCACCACCCAGATTTGAGACCCAGTACTTC
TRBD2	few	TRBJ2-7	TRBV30	CAWSSAGALSYEQYF	TGTGCCTGGAGTTCAGCGGGGGCCCTCTCCTACGAGCAGTACTTC
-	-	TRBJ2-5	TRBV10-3	CATQNGPGEETQYF	TGTGCCACGCAAAACGGGCCAGGGGAAGAGACCCAGTACTTC
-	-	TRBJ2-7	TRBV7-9	CASSKNGGGTGSEQYF	TGTGCCAGCAGTAAGAATGGCGGGGGCACAGGGAGCGAGCAGTACTTC
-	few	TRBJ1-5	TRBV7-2	CASSLWASNQPQHF	TGTGCCAGCAGCTTGTGGGCGAGCAATCAGCCCCAGCATTTT
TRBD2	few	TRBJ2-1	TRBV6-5	CASRSGTRIHNEQFF	TGTGCCAGCAGATCCGGGACTAGAATACACAATGAGCAGTTCTTC
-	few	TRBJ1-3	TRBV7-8	CASSPSVSGNTIYF	TGTGCCAGCAGCCCTTCTGTGTCGGGAAACACCATATATTTT
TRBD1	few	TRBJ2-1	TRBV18	CASSPGQGFYNEQFF	TGTGCCAGCTCACCCGGACAGGGTTTCTACAATGAGCAGTTCTTC
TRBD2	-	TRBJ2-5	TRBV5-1	CASSLEAGALETQYF	TGCGCCAGCAGCTTGGAAGCGGGGGCCCTAGAGACCCAGTACTTC